The sequence of this T cell receptor beta chain was determined in a study of breast tumors, draining lymph nodes, adjacent tissues. Study-wide findings and caveats: Findings are consistent with lymph node origin and intratumoral expansion of most tumor T cells. Compared with lymph nodes, tumors were less diverse; compared with nontumor tissue, more. That most tumor T cells come from lymph nodes remained unproven.

Samples came from axillary lymph nodes draining the breast cancer. The CDR3 contains 13 residues. The V gene's germline CDR1 is SNHLY and CDR2 FYNNEI. The ends were cut back, 8 bases at V and 4 bases at J, with 12 bases in the middle. TCRdb independently ran MiXCR on the multiplex PCR reads; one entry per CDR3 protein. The table shows about 180,000 distinct CDR3 sequences, with approximately 33% occurring only once. In this sample, this clonotype turned up many times. Its antigen is still unknown. Sequenced: axillary lymph node tissue. The chain carries TRBV2 and TRBJ2-1; D uncertain. This receptor was taken from a female donor with breast cancer. Some clones in this sample may be carry-over from other donors' samples. CDR3 DNA sequence: TGTGCCAGCCGGATCCAAGGTTACAATGAGCAGTTCTTC. Translating gives CASRIQGYNEQFF.